This entry lists 10 T cell receptor beta chains sequenced from one sample in a study of early T cells in non-severe SARS-CoV-2 infection. One entry per CDR3 protein, called by TCRdb with MiXCR from the 5' RACE reads. The sample shows about 50,000 distinct CDR3 sequences, approximately 16% of them seen only once. The sample here was whole blood, taken at baseline. The receptors originated from an adult who was a healthcare worker with PCR-confirmed SARS-CoV-2 infection or an uninfected control (not recorded which).

The chain uses TRBV28 and TRBJ1-1; no definite D call. Germline V CDR1 and CDR2: MDHEN, SYDVKM. The germline V and J ends were trimmed by 7 bases and 1 base, with 7 bases remaining between them. The CDR3 sequence is 12 residues long. Here the CDR3 reads CASKPENTEAFF. CDR3 DNA sequence: TGTGCCAGCAAACCGGAGAACACTGAAGCTTTCTTT.

This clonotype was picked up a small number of times. This chain uses TRBV12-3 or TRBV12-4 with TRBJ1-1; D might be TRBD1 (6 bases). V lost 4 bases and J lost 8, with 11 bases in between. This CDR3 region has 12 residues. Here the CDR3 DNA reads TGTGCCAGCAGTTATACCCAGGGGGAAGCTTTCTTT. Amino acid sequence: CASSYTQGEAFF.

This clonotype was recorded a few times. In DNA form, the CDR3 reads TGTGCCAGCAGTGAGACAGGGACGGACACTGAAGCTTTCTTT. This gives the protein CASSETGTDTEAFF. V is TRBV6-1 and J is TRBJ1-1, with TRBD1 matching over 7 bases. J lost 3 bases, V lost 3 bases, and 4 bases had no gene match. Per germline, CDR1 MNHNS and CDR2 SASEGT. This CDR3 is 14 amino acids long.

This clonotype was counted ten times or more. V and J are TRBV7-9 and TRBJ1-2; 10 nucleotides align to TRBD1. V dropped 3 bases and J dropped 5; count of bases not matched to a gene: 12. Germline V gives CDR1 SEHNR, CDR2 FQNEAQ (reference sequence). CDR3 length: 17 amino acids. Written as DNA, the CDR3 is TGTGCCAGCAGCTTCGGTTCCGGGACAGGGGAACCATATGGCTACACCTTC. Its translation: CASSFGSGTGEPYGYTF.

The table lists this clonotype with a few counts. J is TRBJ2-4 and V is TRBV2; 8 bases match TRBD1. The trim removed 4 bases at V and 5 bases at J, leaving 7 bases unmatched. The CDR3 is made up of 15 amino acids. Looked up from germline, CDR1 is SNHLY and CDR2 is FYNNEI. The CDR3: CASSAKQGDENIQYF. The CDR3, as DNA: TGTGCCAGCAGTGCAAAACAGGGGGACGAAAACATTCAGTACTTC.

This chain connects TRBV27 to TRBJ2-5; 10 nucleotides match TRBD2. Germline lookup yields CDR1 MNHEY and CDR2 SMNVEV (reference sequence). CDR3 size: 19 residues. V was clipped by 1 base and J by 3 bases; unmatched bases: 14. The CDR3, as DNA: TGTGCCAGCAGTTTATGGCCCCCTGCTAGCGGGAGACAAGAAGAGACCCAGTACTTC. This sequence encodes CASSLWPPASGRQEETQYF.

A remark on this clonotype: Germline and junction disagree at one end, which may indicate a read error. The rearrangement uses TRBV20-1 and TRBJ2-7; 10 bases match TRBD2. Germline V gene sequence: CDR1 DFQATT, CDR2 SNEGSKA (reference sequence). This CDR3 comprises 15 residues. The CDR3 sequence: CSANTLAGEDYEQHF. Here the CDR3 DNA reads TGCAGTGCTAACACTCTAGCGGGGGAAGACTACGAGCAGCACTTC.

In this sample, this clonotype turned up a few times. CDR3 loop: CASSQRAGFQPQHF. The DNA for the CDR3 is TGTGCCAGCAGCCAACGGGCAGGTTTTCAGCCCCAGCATTTT. This chain links TRBV3-1 with TRBJ1-5; D is unclear. Germline V lookup: CDR1 LGHDT, CDR2 YNNKEL (reference sequence). This CDR3 contains 14 residues. The V end lost 2 bases, the J end lost 6 bases, and 11 bases lay between the germline ends.

The rearrangement links TRBV28 to TRBJ2-7; 11 bases map to TRBD2. This CDR3 has 14 residues. CDR1 and CDR2 (germline): MDHEN, SYDVKM. V lost 2 bases and J lost 4; bases outside the gene matches: 1. CDR3 amino acids: CASSLVAGGYEQYF. CDR3 coding DNA: TGTGCCAGCAGTTTAGTAGCGGGAGGGTACGAGCAGTACTTC. The full variable domain, completed using reference TRBV28 and TRBJ2-7, is DVKVTQSSRYLVKRTGEKVFLECVQDMDHENMFWYRQDPGLGLRLIYFSYDVKMKEKGDIPEGYSVSREKKERFSLILESASTNQTSMYLCASSLVAGGYEQYFGPGTRLTVT.

This clonotype was detected ten times or more. This rearrangement joins TRBV7-8 to TRBJ1-6; 8 bases match TRBD1. V lost 4 bases and J lost 7; bases outside the gene matches: 3. The CDR3 is made up of 14 amino acids. Germline CDR1 and CDR2: SGHVS and FQNEAQ. In DNA form, the CDR3 reads TGTGCCAGCAGCTCACGACAGGGGAATTCACCCCTCCACTTT. Translating it yields CASSSRQGNSPLHF.